The rows below give T cell receptor beta chains drawn from one sample of a study of shared clonotypes between healthy human individuals. The table came from immunoSEQ multiplex PCR; TCRdb's copy has only in-frame clones and leaves some out. The sample consists of approximately 2,000,000 clones, around 93% of them appearing once. The sequenced sample consisted of naive CD8+ T cells from PBMCs. The receptors derive from a man between 18 and 29 years old in good health. Some clones in this sample may be carry-over from other donors' samples. The CDR3 runs from the conserved cysteine through the conserved F or W.

j_call	v_call	cdr3_aa
TRBJ2-7	TRBV7-9	CASSSREGREGHFEQYF
TRBJ2-7	TRBV27	CASSLSSPYEQYF
TRBJ2-1	TRBV7-3	CASSLRGHVSYNEQFF
TRBJ2-1	TRBV28	CASSLGTSSYNEQFF
TRBJ1-1	TRBV19	CASSIIGGVMTEAFF
TRBJ2-7	TRBV5-4	CASSLRTSGSYEQYF
TRBJ2-4	TRBV6-1	CASNYPWNIQYF
TRBJ2-1	TRBV11-3	CASSAGHPSYNEQFF
TRBJ2-7	TRBV19	CASSLDLLYEQYF
TRBJ2-7	TRBV25-1	CAIGEPYEQYF
TRBJ2-1	TRBV5-4	CASSSAGGGDEQFF
TRBJ1-5	TRBV27	CASSSLAESNQPQHF
TRBJ2-7	TRBV19	CASSPPSGSYEQYF
TRBJ2-3	TRBV11-2	CASSLVGDTQYF
TRBJ1-2	TRBV7-8	CASSLVGTAVYYGYTF
TRBJ1-4	TRBV23-1	CASTSEGRATNEKLFF
TRBJ1-5	TRBV6-6	CASTRDRGNQPQHF